This is a list of T cell receptor beta chains from one sample in a study of T-cell reconstitution after alpha-beta-depleted transplantation in children. TCRdb used MiXCR to reprocess the PCR reads, holding one entry per CDR3 protein. The data show 120,000 or so distinct CDR3 sequences, about 23% seen once. The sample was PBMCs, mostly from graft donor cells, taken 180 days after TCRalphabeta/CD19-depleted stem cell transplant. These receptor sequences come from a male patient between 2 and 9 years old who had a stem cell transplant for chronic granulomatous disease, so the T cells may come from the graft donor. The CDR3 runs from the conserved cysteine through the conserved F or W. D genes are given only for firm matches. Some rows mark clone size as missing; the rest say once, few, many or name a class of expanded clone.

>-|TRBJ2-7|many|TRBV7-2
TGTGCCAGCAGCTTAGTGGAGAGCTACGAGCAGTACTTC
CASSLVESYEQYF
>-|TRBJ2-3|-|TRBV5-1
TGCGCCAGCAGCTTAGACGGGACCCCTTATGATACGCAGTATTTT
CASSLDGTPYDTQYF
>-|TRBJ1-5|-|TRBV7-2
TGTGCCAGCAGCCCATGGGCAGGCGCCTTCAATCAGCCCCAGCATTTT
CASSPWAGAFNQPQHF
>TRBD2|TRBJ2-7|many|TRBV10-3
TGTGCCATCAGTGATCGACTAGCGGGAGTGCGGGAGCAGTACTTC
CAISDRLAGVREQYF
>TRBD2|TRBJ2-1|few|TRBV20-1
TGCAGTGCGCAGGGACTAGCGGGGGGGAACAATGAGCAGTTCTTC
CSAQGLAGGNNEQFF
>-|TRBJ1-2|few|TRBV12-3/TRBV12-4
TGTGCCAGCAGTTTCTTGAGCTATGGCTACACCTTC
CASSFLSYGYTF
>TRBD1|TRBJ2-7|many|TRBV12-3/TRBV12-4
TGTGCCAGCAGCCGGGACAGTATTTCGGGCTACGAGCAGTACTTC
CASSRDSISGYEQYF
>-|TRBJ2-1|-|TRBV5-1
TGCGCCAGCAGCAACCCGACAGACAATGAGCAGTTCTTC
CASSNPTDNEQFF
>-|TRBJ2-7|many|TRBV7-2
TGTGCCAGCAGCCTAACGTACGAGCAGTACTTC
CASSLTYEQYF
>-|TRBJ1-2|few|TRBV20-1
TGCAGTGCTAGAGACAAGACCACAGGGCTGTACTATGGCTACACCTTC
CSARDKTTGLYYGYTF
>-|TRBJ2-5|many|TRBV12-3/TRBV12-4
TGTGCCAGCAGCCACAGTGTCCAAGAGACCCAGTACTTC
CASSHSVQETQYF